The clone carrying this T cell receptor beta chain appeared many times. Antigen unknown. Between the trimmed V and J ends, which lost 0 bases and 2 bases, there was a span of 6 bases. Germline CDR1 is KGHDR and CDR2 is SFDVKD. CDR3 size: 15 residues. This sample was included in a study of regulatory T cells in long-lasting Graves disease. Overall study results and limits: Limited samples may have lowered accuracy.

Sample time point: newly diagnosed GD, antithyroid drugs for less than 3 months. Following extraction of RNA from PBMCs, that RNA was used to make the TCR library. Both iRepertoire HTBI primers and Arm-PCR of CDR3 regions were used to build the TCR beta libraries. TCRdb ran MiXCR on the multiplex PCR reads and lists one entry per CDR3 protein. The profile shows fewer than 500,000 distinct CDR3 sequences, roughly 17% of them singletons. The sample was also reused in another study, on T cells in Graves' hyperthyroidism and ophthalmopathy.

Material: peripheral blood mononuclear cells (PBMCs), obtained at new diagnosis, from a patient treated with antithyroid drugs. The chain recombines TRBV24-1 with TRBJ2-2; possible D gene TRBD1, 5 bases. The receptor was derived from a man aged 35 to 55 with Graves disease. The CDR3 spells CATSDLDRNTGELFF. CDR3 DNA sequence: TGTGCCACCAGTGATTTGGACAGAAACACCGGGGAGCTGTTTTTT.